This T cell receptor (beta chain) stems from a study of cytotoxic CD8 clonotypes in ibrutinib-treated CLL. Comment on this clone: The antigen remains undetermined.

Regarding the study as a whole: Samples from sustained-remission and progressing patients were taken at different times. Few clonotypes were public, and these shrank or held steady under treatment.

The method was immunoSEQ multiplex PCR; TCRdb's version includes in-frame clones alone and lacks a portion of them. The data hold about 300,000 clones, with approximately 79% observed a single time. Germline V gene sequence: CDR1 SNHLY, CDR2 FYNNEI. The CDR3 loop spans 14 amino acids. V lost 4 bases to trimming and J lost 5 bases, with 14 bases between them. Genomic DNA in an amount of approximately 2.2 micrograms was extracted from cryopreserved PBMCs and used for the preparation of TCR beta libraries. Material: PBMCs, obtained at disease progression, from a patient treated with ibrutinib. The V call is TRBV2, the J call TRBJ1-1; D is perhaps TRBD1 (5 bases). This sequence originates from a human donor with chronic lymphocytic leukemia. CDR3 DNA sequence: TGTGCCAGCAGTGGAAGGCAGGGTGGGACTGAAGCTTTCTTT. Translation: CASSGRQGGTEAFF. The variable domain in full, with the rest retrieved from reference TRBV2 and TRBJ1-1, is EPEVTQTPSHQVTQMGQEVILRCVPISNHLYFYWYRQILGQKVEFLVSFYNNEISEKSEIFDDQFSVERPDGSNFTLKIRSTKLEDSAMYFCASSGRQGGTEAFFGQGTRLTVV.